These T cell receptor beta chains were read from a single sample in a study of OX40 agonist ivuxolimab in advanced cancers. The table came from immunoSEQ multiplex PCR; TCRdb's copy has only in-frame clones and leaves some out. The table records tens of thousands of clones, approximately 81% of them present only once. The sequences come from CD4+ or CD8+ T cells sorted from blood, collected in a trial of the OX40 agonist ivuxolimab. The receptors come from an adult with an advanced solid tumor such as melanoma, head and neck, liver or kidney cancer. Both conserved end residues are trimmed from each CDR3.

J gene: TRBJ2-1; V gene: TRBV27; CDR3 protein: ASSLRGGLRREQF
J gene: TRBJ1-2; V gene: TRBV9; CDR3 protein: ASSLQDSGYT
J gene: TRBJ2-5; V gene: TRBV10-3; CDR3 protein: AISESWGQETQY
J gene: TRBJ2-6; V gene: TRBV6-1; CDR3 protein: ASSEDSSGANVLT
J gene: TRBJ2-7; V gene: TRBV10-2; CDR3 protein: ASSEGDRPHEQY
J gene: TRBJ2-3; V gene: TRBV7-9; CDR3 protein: ASSLETDAGDTQY
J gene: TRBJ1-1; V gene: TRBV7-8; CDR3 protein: ASSLVNRATEAF
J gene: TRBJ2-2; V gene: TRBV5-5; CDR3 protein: ASCLSERFGELF
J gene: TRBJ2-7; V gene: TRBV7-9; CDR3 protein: ASSLIAGREQY
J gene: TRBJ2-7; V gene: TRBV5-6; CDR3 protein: ASSTDSYEQY
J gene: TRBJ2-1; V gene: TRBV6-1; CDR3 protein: ASSGIQGLSYNEQF
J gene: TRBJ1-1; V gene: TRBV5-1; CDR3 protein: ASSSLGTGGLNTEAF
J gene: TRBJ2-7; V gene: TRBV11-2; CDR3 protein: ASSPIAGGHEQY
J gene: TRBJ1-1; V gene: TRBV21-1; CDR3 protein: ASSKVEQMNTEAF
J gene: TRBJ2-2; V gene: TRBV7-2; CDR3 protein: ASSLAAGELF
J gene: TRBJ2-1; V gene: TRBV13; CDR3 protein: ASRRTGTSTYNEQF
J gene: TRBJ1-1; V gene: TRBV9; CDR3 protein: ASSVVLGGEGGLGAF
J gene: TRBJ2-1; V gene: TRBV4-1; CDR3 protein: ASSHNRGGEYNEQF
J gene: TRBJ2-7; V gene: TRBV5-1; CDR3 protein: ASSLVLQGRGSSYEQY
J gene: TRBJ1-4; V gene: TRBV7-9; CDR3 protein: ASSLVHRGPRNEKLF
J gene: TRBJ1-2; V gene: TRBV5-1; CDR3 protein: ASSFITRGYGYT
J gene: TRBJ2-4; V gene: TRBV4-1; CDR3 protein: ASSSRDAGYNIQY
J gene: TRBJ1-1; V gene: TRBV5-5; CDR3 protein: ASSPRQGNTEAF
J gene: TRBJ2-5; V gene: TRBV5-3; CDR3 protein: ASSLGPGGRQETQY
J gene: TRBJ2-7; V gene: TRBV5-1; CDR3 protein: ASSSGQGVFYEQY
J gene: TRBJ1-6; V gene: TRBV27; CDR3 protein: ASSLWSVLRGSPLH
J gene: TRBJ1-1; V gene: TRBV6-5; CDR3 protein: ASWIESEAF
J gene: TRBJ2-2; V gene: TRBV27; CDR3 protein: ASSYHTGELF
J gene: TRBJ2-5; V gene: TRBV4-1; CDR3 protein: ASSQDWQQGTQY
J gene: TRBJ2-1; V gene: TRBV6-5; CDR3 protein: ASSYGDPRLNNEQF
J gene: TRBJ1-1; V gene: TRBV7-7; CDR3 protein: ASSPLSGGYTEAF
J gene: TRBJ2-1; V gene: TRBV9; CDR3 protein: ASSAGLAGDLNEQF
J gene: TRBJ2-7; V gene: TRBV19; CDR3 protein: ASSIGWGTYEQY
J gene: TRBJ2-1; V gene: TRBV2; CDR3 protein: ASLRLNGNEQF
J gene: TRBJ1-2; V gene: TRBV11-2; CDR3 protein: ASSLGAGYGYT
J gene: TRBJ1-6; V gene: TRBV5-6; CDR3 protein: ASSQYEGDKGSLH